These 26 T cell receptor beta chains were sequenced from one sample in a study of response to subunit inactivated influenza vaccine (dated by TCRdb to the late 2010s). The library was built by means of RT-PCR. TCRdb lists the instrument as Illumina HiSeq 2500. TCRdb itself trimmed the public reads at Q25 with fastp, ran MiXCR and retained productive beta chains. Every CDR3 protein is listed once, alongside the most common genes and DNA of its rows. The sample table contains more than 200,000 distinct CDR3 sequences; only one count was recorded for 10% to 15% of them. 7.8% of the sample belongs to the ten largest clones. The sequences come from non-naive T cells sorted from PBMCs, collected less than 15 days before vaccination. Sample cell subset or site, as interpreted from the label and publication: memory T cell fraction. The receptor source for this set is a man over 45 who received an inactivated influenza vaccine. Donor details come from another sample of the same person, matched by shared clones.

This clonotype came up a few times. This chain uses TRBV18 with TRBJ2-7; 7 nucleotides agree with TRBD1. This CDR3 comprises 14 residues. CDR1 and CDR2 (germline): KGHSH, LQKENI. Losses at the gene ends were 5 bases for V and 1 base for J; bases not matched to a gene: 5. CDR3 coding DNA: TGTGCCAGCTCAGCAGGGGGAAAATCCTACGAGCAGTACTTC. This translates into CASSAGGKSYEQYF.

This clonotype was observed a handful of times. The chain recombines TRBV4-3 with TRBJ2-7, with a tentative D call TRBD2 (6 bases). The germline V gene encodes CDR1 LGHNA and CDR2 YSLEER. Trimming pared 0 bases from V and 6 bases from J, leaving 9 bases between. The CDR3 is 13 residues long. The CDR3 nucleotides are TGCGCCAGCAGCCAAGATGGACTAACCGAGCAGTACTTC. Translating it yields CASSQDGLTEQYF.

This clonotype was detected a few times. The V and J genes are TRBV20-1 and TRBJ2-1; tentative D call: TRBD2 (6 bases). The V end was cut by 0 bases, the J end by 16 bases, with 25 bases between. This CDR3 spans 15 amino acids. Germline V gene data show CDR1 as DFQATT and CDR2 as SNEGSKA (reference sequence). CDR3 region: CSARDFSSGELAIFF. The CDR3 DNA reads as TGCAGTGCTAGAGATTTCAGTTCGGGAGAACTAGCAATTTTCTTC.

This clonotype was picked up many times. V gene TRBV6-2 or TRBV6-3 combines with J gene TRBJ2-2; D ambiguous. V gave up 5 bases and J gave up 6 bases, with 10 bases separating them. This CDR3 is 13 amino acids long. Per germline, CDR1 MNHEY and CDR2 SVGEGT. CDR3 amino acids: CASSPSKPGELFF. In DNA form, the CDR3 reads TGTGCCAGCAGTCCATCGAAGCCCGGGGAGCTGTTTTTT.

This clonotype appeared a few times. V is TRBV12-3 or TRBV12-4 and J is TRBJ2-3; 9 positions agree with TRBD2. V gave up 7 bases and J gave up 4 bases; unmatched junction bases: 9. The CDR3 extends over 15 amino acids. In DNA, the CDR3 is TGTGCCAGCACCCCTGGCGGGAGGGAGTCAGATACGCAGTATTTT. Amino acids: CASTPGGRESDTQYF.

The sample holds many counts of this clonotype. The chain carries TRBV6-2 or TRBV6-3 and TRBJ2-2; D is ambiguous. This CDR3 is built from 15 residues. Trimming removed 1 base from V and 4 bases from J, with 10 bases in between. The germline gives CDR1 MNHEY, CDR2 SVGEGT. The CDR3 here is CASSYFSSTTGELFF. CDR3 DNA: TGTGCCAGCAGTTACTTCTCCTCGACCACCGGGGAGCTGTTTTTT.

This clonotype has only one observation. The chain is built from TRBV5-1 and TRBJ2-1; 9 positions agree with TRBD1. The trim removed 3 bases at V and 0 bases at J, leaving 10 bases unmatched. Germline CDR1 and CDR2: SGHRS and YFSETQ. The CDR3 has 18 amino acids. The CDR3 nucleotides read TGCGCCAGCAGCTCGGACAGGGGCGGCGGGGACTCCTACAATGAGCAGTTCTTC. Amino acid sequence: CASSSDRGGGDSYNEQFF.

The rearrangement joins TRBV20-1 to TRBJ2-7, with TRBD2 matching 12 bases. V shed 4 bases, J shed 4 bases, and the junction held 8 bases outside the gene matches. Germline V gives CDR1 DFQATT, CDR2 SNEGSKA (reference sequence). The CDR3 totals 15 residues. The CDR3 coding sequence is TGCAGTGCTACTAGCGGGGGGGCGGGGGAATACGAGCAGTACTTC. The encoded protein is CSATSGGAGEYEQYF.

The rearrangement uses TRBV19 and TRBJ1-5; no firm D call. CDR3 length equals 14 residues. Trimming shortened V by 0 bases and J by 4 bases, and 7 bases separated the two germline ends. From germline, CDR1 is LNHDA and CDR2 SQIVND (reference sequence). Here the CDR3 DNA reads TGTGCCAGTAGTATAGAGTGGGTGAATCAGCCCCAGCATTTT. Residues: CASSIEWVNQPQHF.

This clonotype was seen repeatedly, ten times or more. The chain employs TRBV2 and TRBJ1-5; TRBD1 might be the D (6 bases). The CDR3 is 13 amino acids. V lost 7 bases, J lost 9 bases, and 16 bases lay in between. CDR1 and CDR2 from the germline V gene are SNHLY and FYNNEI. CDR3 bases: TGTGCCAGCAATCAGGCAGGGGATGGGCCCCAGCATTTT. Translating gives CASNQAGDGPQHF. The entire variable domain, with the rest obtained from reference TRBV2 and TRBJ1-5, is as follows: EPEVTQTPSHQVTQMGQEVILRCVPISNHLYFYWYRQILGQKVEFLVSFYNNEISEKSEIFDDQFSVERPDGSNFTLKIRSTKLEDSAMYFCASNQAGDGPQHFGDGTRLSIL.

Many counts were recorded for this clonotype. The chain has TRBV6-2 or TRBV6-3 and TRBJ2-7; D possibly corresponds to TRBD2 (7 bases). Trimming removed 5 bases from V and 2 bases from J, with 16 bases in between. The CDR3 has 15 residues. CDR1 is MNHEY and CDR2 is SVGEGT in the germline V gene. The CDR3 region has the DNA TGTGCCAGCAGTATCCGGGGGGCTCTTACCTACGAGCAGTACTTC. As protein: CASSIRGALTYEQYF.

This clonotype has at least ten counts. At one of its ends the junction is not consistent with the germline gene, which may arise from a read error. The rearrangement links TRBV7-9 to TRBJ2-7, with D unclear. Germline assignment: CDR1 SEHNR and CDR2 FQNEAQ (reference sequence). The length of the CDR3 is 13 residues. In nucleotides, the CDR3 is TGCGCCAGCAGCTTGGCTGGCAGCTACGAGCAGTACTTC. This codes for CASSLAGSYEQYF. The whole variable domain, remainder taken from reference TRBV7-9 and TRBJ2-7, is DTGVSQNPRHKITKRGQNVTFRCDPISEHNRLYWYRQTLGQGPEFLTYFQNEAQLEKSRLLSDRFSAERPKGSFSTLEIQRTEQGDSAMYLCASSLAGSYEQYFGPGTRLTVT.

CDR3 bases: TGCAGTGCTAGCCCTCGACAGGCGGTCTACGAGCAGTACTTC. Amino acids: CSASPRQAVYEQYF. The gene calls are TRBV20-1 and TRBJ2-7, with D perhaps matching TRBD1 (6 bases). CDR3 length equals 14 residues. V was shortened by 3 bases and J by 3 bases, with 15 bases between the two germline ends. Germline loops: CDR1 DFQATT, CDR2 SNEGSKA (reference sequence).

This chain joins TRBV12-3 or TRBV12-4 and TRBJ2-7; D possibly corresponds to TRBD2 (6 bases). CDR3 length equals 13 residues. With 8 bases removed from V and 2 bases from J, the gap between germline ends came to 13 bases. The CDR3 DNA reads TGTGCCAGCCTGGGGGGTCGGACCTACGAGCAGTACTTC. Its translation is CASLGGRTYEQYF.

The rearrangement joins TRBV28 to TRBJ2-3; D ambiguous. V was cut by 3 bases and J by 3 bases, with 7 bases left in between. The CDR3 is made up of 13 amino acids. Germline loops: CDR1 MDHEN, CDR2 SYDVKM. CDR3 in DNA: TGTGCCAGCAGTTTTACTATTACAGATACGCAGTATTTT. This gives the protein CASSFTITDTQYF.

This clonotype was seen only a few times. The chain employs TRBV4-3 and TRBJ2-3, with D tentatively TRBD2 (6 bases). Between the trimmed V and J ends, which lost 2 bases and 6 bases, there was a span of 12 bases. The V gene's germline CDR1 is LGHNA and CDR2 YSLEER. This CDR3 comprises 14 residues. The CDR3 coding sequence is TGCGCCAGCAGCCAATCCGGGAGAGGGGATACGCAGTATTTT. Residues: CASSQSGRGDTQYF.

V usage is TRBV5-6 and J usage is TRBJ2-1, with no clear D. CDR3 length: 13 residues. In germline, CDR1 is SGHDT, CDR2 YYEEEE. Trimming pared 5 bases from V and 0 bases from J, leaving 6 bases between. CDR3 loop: CASRVSSYNEQFF. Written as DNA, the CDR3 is TGTGCCAGCAGAGTTTCCTCCTACAATGAGCAGTTCTTC.

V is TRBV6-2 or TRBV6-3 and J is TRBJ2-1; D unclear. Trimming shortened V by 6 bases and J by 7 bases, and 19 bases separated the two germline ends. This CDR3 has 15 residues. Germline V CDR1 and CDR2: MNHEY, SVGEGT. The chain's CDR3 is CASSYNERAANEQFF. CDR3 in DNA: TGTGCCAGCAGCTATAACGAAAGGGCCGCTAATGAGCAGTTCTTC.

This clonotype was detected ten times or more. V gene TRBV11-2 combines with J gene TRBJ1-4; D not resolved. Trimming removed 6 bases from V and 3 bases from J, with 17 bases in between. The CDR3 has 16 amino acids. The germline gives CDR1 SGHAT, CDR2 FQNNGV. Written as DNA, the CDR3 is TGTGCCAGCAGTTGGGAGGTGGGCAGAGCTAATGAAAAACTGTTTTTT. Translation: CASSWEVGRANEKLFF.

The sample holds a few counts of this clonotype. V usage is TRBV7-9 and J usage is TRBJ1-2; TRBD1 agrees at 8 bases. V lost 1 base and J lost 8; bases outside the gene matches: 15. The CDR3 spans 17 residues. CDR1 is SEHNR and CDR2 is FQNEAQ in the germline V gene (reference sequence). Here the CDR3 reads CASSLDRGRRLERGYTF. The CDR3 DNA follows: TGTGCCAGCAGCTTAGACAGGGGGAGGCGACTGGAGCGCGGCTACACCTTC. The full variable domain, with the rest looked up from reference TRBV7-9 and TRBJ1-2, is DTGVSQNPRHKITKRGQNVTFRCDPISEHNRLYWYRQTLGQGPEFLTYFQNEAQLEKSRLLSDRFSAERPKGSFSTLEIQRTEQGDSAMYLCASSLDRGRRLERGYTFGSGTRLTVV.

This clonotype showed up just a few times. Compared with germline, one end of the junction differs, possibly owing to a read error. The CDR3 loop is CSSSLAGQGGTEAFF. In DNA, the CDR3 is TGTTCCAGCAGCTTAGCGGGACAGGGTGGGACTGAAGCTTTCTTT. The chain recombines TRBV7-9 with TRBJ1-1, with 9 bases identical to TRBD1. Germline V gene lookup returns CDR1 SEHNR and CDR2 FQNEAQ (reference sequence). CDR3 length equals 15 residues. Looking up the rest from reference TRBV7-9 and TRBJ1-1 gives the full variable domain: DTGVSQNPRHKITKRGQNVTFRCDPISEHNRLYWYRQTLGQGPEFLTYFQNEAQLEKSRLLSDRFSAERPKGSFSTLEIQRTEQGDSAMYLCSSSLAGQGGTEAFFGQGTRLTVV.

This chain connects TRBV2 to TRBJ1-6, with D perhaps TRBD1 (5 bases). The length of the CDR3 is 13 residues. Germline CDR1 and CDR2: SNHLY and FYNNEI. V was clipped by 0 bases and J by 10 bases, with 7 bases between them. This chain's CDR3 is CASSEARDSPLHF. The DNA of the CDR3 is TGTGCCAGCAGTGAAGCCCGGGACTCACCCCTCCACTTT.

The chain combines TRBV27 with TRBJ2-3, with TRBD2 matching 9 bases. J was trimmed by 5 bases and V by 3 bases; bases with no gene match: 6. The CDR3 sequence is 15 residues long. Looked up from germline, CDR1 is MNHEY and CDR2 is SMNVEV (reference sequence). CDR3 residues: CASSFVAGGQDTQYF. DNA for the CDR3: TGTGCCAGCAGTTTCGTTGCGGGGGGGCAAGATACGCAGTATTTT.

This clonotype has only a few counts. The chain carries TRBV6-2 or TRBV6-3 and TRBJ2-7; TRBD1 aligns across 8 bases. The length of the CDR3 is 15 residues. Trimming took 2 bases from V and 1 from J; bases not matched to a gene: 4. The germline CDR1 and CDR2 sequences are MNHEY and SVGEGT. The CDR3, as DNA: TGTGCCAGCAGTTACCCCCGGGACAGGTCCTACGAGCAGTACTTC. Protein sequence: CASSYPRDRSYEQYF.

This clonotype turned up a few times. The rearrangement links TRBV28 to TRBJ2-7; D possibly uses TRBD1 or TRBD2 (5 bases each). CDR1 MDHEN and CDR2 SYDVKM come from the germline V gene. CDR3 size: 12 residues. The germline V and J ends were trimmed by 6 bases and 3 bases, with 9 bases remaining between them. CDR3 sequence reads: CASRGRVYEQYF. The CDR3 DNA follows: TGTGCCAGCAGGGGACGGGTCTACGAGCAGTACTTC.

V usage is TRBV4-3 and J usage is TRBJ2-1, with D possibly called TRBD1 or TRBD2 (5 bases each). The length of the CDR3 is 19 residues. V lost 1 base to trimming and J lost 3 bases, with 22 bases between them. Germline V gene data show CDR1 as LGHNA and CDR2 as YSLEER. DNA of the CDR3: TGCGCCAGCAGCCAAGCCCCCTCCCGGGGCCCGGAGAGCTACAATGAGCAGTTCTTC. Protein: CASSQAPSRGPESYNEQFF.